A single sample gave rise to the 29 T cell receptor beta chains below, sequenced in a study of T cell clones after liver transplantation. Repertoires were generated with immunoSEQ multiplex PCR, while TCRdb's copy carries only in-frame clones and drops some. The profile shows about 20,000 clones, around 75% of them singletons. Sequenced here: CD8+ T cells from blood, sampled around 54 months after liver transplant. All receptors come from a human patient who received a liver transplant. Some T cells here may be from the graft donor.

The chain combines TRBV6-1 with TRBJ2-5, with D unclear. Germline loops: CDR1 MNHNS, CDR2 SASEGT. The V end was cut by 4 bases, the J end by 3 bases, with 6 bases between. CDR3 length: 12 residues. The CDR3 region has the DNA TGTGCCAGCAGTGCCTGGAAAGAGACCCAGTACTTC. Translating gives CASSAWKETQYF.

This chain joins TRBV27 and TRBJ2-2, with D maybe TRBD1 (6 bases). The CDR3 extends over 14 amino acids. V lost 7 bases and J lost 0, with 9 bases in between. Germline CDR1 is MNHEY and CDR2 is SMNVEV (reference sequence). In DNA, the CDR3 is TGTGCCAGCACAGGGGAGACGAACACCGGGGAGCTGTTTTTT. Protein: CASTGETNTGELFF.

CDR3 amino acids: CASSYSISGANVLTF. DNA for the CDR3: TGTGCCAGCAGTTACTCGATATCTGGGGCCAACGTCCTGACTTTC. This sequence joins TRBV6-5 and TRBJ2-6, with D hard to call. V dropped 0 bases and J dropped 1 base, with 4 bases sitting between them. CDR1 is MNHEY, CDR2 SVGAGI, per germline. The CDR3 loop spans 15 amino acids.

The gene calls are TRBV28 and TRBJ2-2, with D perhaps TRBD1 (5 bases). There are 16 residues in the CDR3. Trimming left V 5 bases short and J 1 base short, with 14 bases between. Germline lookup yields CDR1 MDHEN and CDR2 SYDVKM. This CDR3 is CASSPIGQVNTGELFF. CDR3 in DNA: TGTGCCAGCAGTCCTATAGGACAAGTGAACACCGGGGAGCTGTTTTTT. The full variable domain, in which reference TRBV28 and TRBJ2-2 provide the parts outside the CDR3, is DVKVTQSSRYLVKRTGEKVFLECVQDMDHENMFWYRQDPGLGLRLIYFSYDVKMKEKGDIPEGYSVSREKKERFSLILESASTNQTSMYLCASSPIGQVNTGELFFGEGSRLTVL.

The chain carries TRBV6-5 and TRBJ1-2, with TRBD1 matching 7 bases. The germline gives CDR1 MNHEY, CDR2 SVGAGI. V dropped 5 bases and J dropped 9; count of bases not matched to a gene: 6. The CDR3 runs 12 residues. The DNA for the CDR3 is TGTGCCAGCAGTGAGACAGGGACGAGCTACACCTTC. Its translation: CASSETGTSYTF.

CDR3 residues: CASSLRLSGELFF. The CDR3 DNA follows: TGTGCCAGCAGTTTGAGGTTGTCGGGGGAGCTGTTTTTT. The chain links TRBV27 to TRBJ2-2; no definite D call. CDR1 is MNHEY and CDR2 is SMNVEV in the germline V gene (reference sequence). This CDR3 spans 13 amino acids. Trimming removed 3 bases from V and 8 bases from J, with 10 bases in between.

This chain uses TRBV7-2 with TRBJ2-7; D might be TRBD1 (5 bases). V shed 3 bases and J shed 6 bases, with 21 bases lying between them. CDR1 and CDR2 from the germline V gene are SGHTA and FQGNSA. The CDR3 runs 16 residues. CDR3 sequence reads: CASSFPQDSYVLEQYF. The DNA for the CDR3 is TGTGCCAGCAGCTTCCCGCAAGACAGCTACGTACTCGAGCAGTACTTC.

The genes are TRBV27 and TRBJ2-3; 9 positions agree with TRBD1. Trimming cost V 4 bases and J 5 bases; bases outside gene matches: 10. Germline V gives CDR1 MNHEY, CDR2 SMNVEV (reference sequence). This CDR3 has 16 amino acids. CDR3 in amino acids: CASSYLMTGGLDTQYF. In DNA form, the CDR3 reads TGTGCCAGCAGTTATCTCATGACAGGGGGATTAGATACGCAGTATTTT.

This sequence joins TRBV4-1 and TRBJ1-5, with no clear D. The CDR3 length is 15 residues. The germline CDR1 and CDR2 sequences are MGHRA and YSYEKL. Trimming took off 4 bases at V and 2 bases at J, with 12 bases between the two ends. CDR3 region: CASSLVWAGNQPQHF. In nucleotides, the CDR3 is TGCGCCAGCAGCCTTGTGTGGGCTGGCAATCAGCCCCAGCATTTT.

The chain employs TRBV5-1 and TRBJ2-7, with D unresolved. Germline V CDR1 and CDR2: SGHRS, YFSETQ. The CDR3 sequence is 13 residues long. Trimming stripped 7 bases from V and 2 bases from J, with 13 bases between. Written as DNA, the CDR3 is TGCGCCAGCTCCGATTGGACCCCCTACGAGCAGTACTTC. This encodes CASSDWTPYEQYF. The variable domain in full, with the rest retrieved from reference TRBV5-1 and TRBJ2-7, is KAGVTQTPRYLIKTRGQQVTLSCSPISGHRSVSWYQQTPGQGLQFLFEYFSETQRNKGNFPGRFSGRQFSNSRSEMNVSTLELGDSALYLCASSDWTPYEQYFGPGTRLTVT.

This clone has just one count. J is TRBJ1-3 and V is TRBV28; D remains unclear. CDR1 and CDR2 from the germline V gene are MDHEN and SYDVKM. Trimming left V 6 bases short and J 6 bases short, with 15 bases between. The CDR3 spans 14 residues. The CDR3 protein is CASRLTVRVNTIYF. The CDR3 region has the DNA TGTGCCAGCAGGTTGACGGTGAGGGTAAACACCATATATTTT.

The chain is built from TRBV28 and TRBJ2-7, with no clear D. Trimming pared 6 bases from V and 4 bases from J, leaving 4 bases between. The length of the CDR3 is 10 residues. Germline V lookup: CDR1 MDHEN, CDR2 SYDVKM. CDR3 in DNA: TGTGCCAGCAGCAATTACGAGCAGTACTTC. Protein: CASSNYEQYF.

The chain recombines TRBV27 with TRBJ2-7; a possible D gene is TRBD2 (5 bases). V was trimmed by 3 bases and J by 1 base, leaving 10 bases between them. This CDR3 contains 14 residues. CDR1 and CDR2 from the germline V gene are MNHEY and SMNVEV (reference sequence). The CDR3 sequence: CASSFRDTSYEQYF. DNA for the CDR3: TGTGCCAGCAGTTTCCGGGATACTTCCTACGAGCAGTACTTC.

This clone was counted between two and nine times. The chain combines TRBV18 with TRBJ1-1; no definite D call. V was shortened by 2 bases and J by 4 bases, with 8 bases between the two germline ends. Germline-derived CDR1 and CDR2 are KGHSH and LQKENI. The CDR3 extends over 13 amino acids. The CDR3 reads CASSPGETTEAFF. The CDR3 DNA is TGTGCCAGCTCACCAGGGGAGACCACTGAAGCTTTCTTT.

There are a few counts of this clone. The chain has TRBV2 and TRBJ2-3; D is unclear. Between the trimmed V and J ends, which lost 4 bases and 6 bases, there was a span of 14 bases. CDR1 and CDR2 (germline): SNHLY, FYNNEI. The CDR3 spans 14 residues. Here the CDR3 reads CASSAGLAWDTQYF. As DNA, the CDR3 is TGTGCCAGCAGTGCGGGTCTGGCATGGGATACGCAGTATTTT.

CDR3 sequence reads: CASSFGASAYEQYF. CDR3 coding DNA: TGTGCCAGCAGTTTTGGCGCCTCTGCCTACGAGCAGTACTTC. This chain connects TRBV5-4 to TRBJ2-7; D ambiguous. CDR3 size: 14 residues. Germline V gene data show CDR1 as SGHNT and CDR2 as YYREEE (reference sequence). Trimming took 5 bases from V and 2 from J, leaving 14 bases between them.

V usage is TRBV11-3 and J usage is TRBJ1-2; D perhaps matches TRBD1 (6 bases). This CDR3 is built from 14 residues. The ends were cut back, 8 bases at V and 6 bases at J, with 19 bases in the middle. CDR1 SGHNT and CDR2 YENEEA come from the germline V gene. The DNA for the CDR3 is TGTGCCAGCTCCTTTAGGGGGGACCCTGATGGCTACACCTTC. Amino acid sequence: CASSFRGDPDGYTF.

This clone has a handful of counts. This rearrangement joins TRBV2 to TRBJ2-7, with 10 nucleotides matching TRBD2. V shed 10 bases and J 7 bases; nucleotides not matched to a gene: 10. Germline CDR1 is SNHLY and CDR2 is FYNNEI. CDR3 length: 13 residues. Written as DNA, the CDR3 is TGTGCCACCATACTAGCGGGGTTGGAGGAGCAGTACTTC. Residues: CATILAGLEEQYF.

The genes are TRBV9 and TRBJ1-2, with a possible D match to TRBD1 (5 bases). CDR1 is SGDLS and CDR2 is YYNGEE in the germline V gene. Trimming stripped 3 bases from V and 3 bases from J, with 24 bases between. The CDR3 spans 18 residues. The CDR3 coding sequence is TGTGCCAGCAGCGGCCGGGACCTTCATATCTCGGCGGACTATGGCTACACCTTC. It translates to CASSGRDLHISADYGYTF.

The V and J genes are TRBV29-1 and TRBJ2-2, with D possibly matching TRBD2 (6 bases). The germline V gene has CDR1 SQVTM and CDR2 ANQGSEA. Trimming cost V 6 bases and J 0 bases, with 11 bases left between them. The CDR3 contains 14 residues. The CDR3 here is CSVLGGSNTGELFF. The CDR3 DNA sequence: TGCAGCGTCCTCGGGGGTTCGAACACCGGGGAGCTGTTTTTT.

The chain has TRBV4-1 and TRBJ2-7; TRBD1 aligns across 7 bases. The CDR3 extends over 15 amino acids. V trimming: 3 bases; J trimming: 0 bases; junction bases outside the gene matches: 5. Germline-derived CDR1 and CDR2 are MGHRA and YSYEKL. CDR3 bases: TGCGCCAGCAGCCAGGTGGGACAGATCTCCTACGAGCAGTACTTC. This sequence encodes CASSQVGQISYEQYF.

V usage is TRBV9 and J usage is TRBJ2-5; 8 nucleotides line up with TRBD1. The junction had 6 bases not matched to a gene; V was cut back by 4 bases and J by 1 base. Germline-derived CDR1 and CDR2 are SGDLS and YYNGEE. The CDR3 consists of 15 residues. The CDR3 spells CASSSTGTGQETQYF. The CDR3 nucleotides are TGTGCCAGCAGCTCGACGGGGACAGGCCAAGAGACCCAGTACTTC.

In its sample, this clone was seen a few times. The genes are TRBV28 and TRBJ1-6, with TRBD1 matching over 7 bases. Germline CDR1 and CDR2: MDHEN and SYDVKM. The CDR3 runs to 14 residues. The V segment lost 2 bases and the J segment 11 bases; nucleotides outside the gene matches: 6. DNA for the CDR3: TGTGCCAGCAGTTTAGACAGGGCAGGGACACCCCTCCACTTT. Protein product: CASSLDRAGTPLHF.

The rearrangement links TRBV9 to TRBJ2-2; TRBD1 aligns across 8 bases. CDR1 SGDLS and CDR2 YYNGEE come from the germline V gene. The CDR3 totals 15 residues. The J segment lost 5 bases and the V segment lost 0 bases, leaving 3 bases of the junction unmatched. CDR3 protein: CASSVDTGGTGELFF. The CDR3 DNA sequence: TGTGCCAGCAGCGTAGACACAGGGGGGACCGGGGAGCTGTTTTTT.

This clone was recorded a few times. V gene TRBV5-6 combines with J gene TRBJ2-7; D might be TRBD2 (6 bases). Per germline, CDR1 SGHDT and CDR2 YYEEEE. The CDR3 has 14 residues. V lost 4 bases to trimming and J lost 2 bases, with 13 bases between them. The CDR3 sequence: CASSPGLGPYEQYF. The CDR3 nucleotides are TGTGCCAGCAGCCCGGGACTGGGGCCCTACGAGCAGTACTTC.

This clone appeared a single time. The J gene is TRBJ2-3, the V gene TRBV7-9; perhaps TRBD1 as D (5 bases). The germline V gene encodes CDR1 SEHNR and CDR2 FQNEAQ (reference sequence). Trimming took off 0 bases at V and 10 bases at J, with 26 bases between the two ends. This CDR3 has 18 amino acids. The CDR3 spells CASSLAALDRNPARAQYF. Here the CDR3 DNA reads TGTGCCAGCAGCTTAGCCGCTCTAGACAGAAACCCCGCTCGGGCGCAGTATTTT.

This clone has a single count. One junction end does not reproduce the germline sequence, and a read error may be involved. DNA of the CDR3: TGTGCCAGCAGCCTAGCCCTAAAGAGGGCTCAGGATTCACCCCTCCACTTT. Translation gives CASSLALKRAQDSPLHF. V is TRBV7-9 and J is TRBJ1-6, with no clear D. The CDR3 totals 17 residues. Looked up from germline, CDR1 is SEHNR and CDR2 is FQNEAQ (reference sequence).

The chain carries TRBV12-2 and TRBJ1-4; the table calls TRBD1, which could not be checked here. TRBV12-2 is a documented pseudogene. The CDR3 contains 17 residues. The CDR3 coding sequence is TGTGCAAGTCGCTTAAGCAGGGCCGCAGCCTCTAATGAAAAACTGTTTTTT. Protein sequence: CASRLSRAAASNEKLFF.

This clone was counted only a few times. This chain joins TRBV2 and TRBJ1-6; 8 positions match TRBD1. V shed 4 bases, J shed 8 bases, and the junction held 4 bases outside the gene matches. CDR1 and CDR2 (germline): SNHLY, FYNNEI. This CDR3 is 14 amino acids long. CDR3 region: CASSGSGGYSPLHF. CDR3 nucleotides: TGTGCCAGCAGTGGGTCAGGGGGCTATTCACCCCTCCACTTT.